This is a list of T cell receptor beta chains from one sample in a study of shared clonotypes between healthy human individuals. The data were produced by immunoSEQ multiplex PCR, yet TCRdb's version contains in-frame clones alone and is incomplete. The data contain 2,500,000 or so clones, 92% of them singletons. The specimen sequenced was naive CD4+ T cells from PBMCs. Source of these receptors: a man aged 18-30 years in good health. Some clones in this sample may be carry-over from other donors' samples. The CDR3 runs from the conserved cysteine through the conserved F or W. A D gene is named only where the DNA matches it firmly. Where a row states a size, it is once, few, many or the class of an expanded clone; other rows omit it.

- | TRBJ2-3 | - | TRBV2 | TGTGCCAGCAGTGGACGCGGCGGTGGCACAGATACGCAGTATTTT | CASSGRGGGTDTQYF
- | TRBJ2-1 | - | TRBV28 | TGTGCCAGCACCATTTTGGGAGGCTACAATGAGCAGTTCTTC | CASTILGGYNEQFF
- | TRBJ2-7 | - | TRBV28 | TGTGCCAGCAGTTTAGGGACGGTTCCCTACGAGCAGTACTTC | CASSLGTVPYEQYF
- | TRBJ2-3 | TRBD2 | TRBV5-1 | TGCGCCAGCAGGTTGACTAGCAGAGATACGCAGTATTTT | CASRLTSRDTQYF
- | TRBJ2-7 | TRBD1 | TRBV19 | TGTGCCAGTAGTGCTTCAAGGGGGACAGGGGCCTACGAGCAGTACTTC | CASSASRGTGAYEQYF
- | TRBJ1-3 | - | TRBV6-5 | TGTGCCAGCAGTTACAGCAGTGGGGGGTTTAGAAACACCATATATTTT | CASSYSSGGFRNTIYF
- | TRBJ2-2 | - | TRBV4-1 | TGCGCCAGCAGCCAAGGGAGCACCGGGGAGCTGTTTTTT | CASSQGSTGELFF
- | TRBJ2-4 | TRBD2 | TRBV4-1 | TGCGCCAGCAGCCAAATCGAGAGCGGGAGAGTCAAAAACATTCAGTACTTC | CASSQIESGRVKNIQYF
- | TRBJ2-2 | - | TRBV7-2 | TGTGCCAGCAGCTTACGCAGGGTGGCGAACACCGGGGAGCTGTTTTTT | CASSLRRVANTGELFF
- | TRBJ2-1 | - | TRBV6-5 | TGTGCCAGCTTAAAAAGGTCGGACAATGAGCAGTTCTTC | CASLKRSDNEQFF
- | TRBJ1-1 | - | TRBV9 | TGTGCCAGCAGCGTAGACGGGGCGCGGGGCACTGAAGCTTTCTTT | CASSVDGARGTEAFF
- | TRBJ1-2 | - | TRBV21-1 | TGTGCCAGCAGCAAAGGACAGAGGAACTATGGCTACACCTTC | CASSKGQRNYGYTF
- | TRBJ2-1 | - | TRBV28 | TGTGCCAGCAGTTTAGTAGCGGACTACAATGAGCAGTTCTTC | CASSLVADYNEQFF
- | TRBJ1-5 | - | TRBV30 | TGTGCCTGGAGTGTTCAAGGGGTTGGTCAGCCCCAGCATTTT | CAWSVQGVGQPQHF
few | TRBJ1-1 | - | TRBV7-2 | TGTGCCAGCAGCTTAGCGCTTGGGGTAACGAACACTGAAGCTTTCTTT | CASSLALGVTNTEAFF
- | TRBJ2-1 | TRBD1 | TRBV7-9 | TGTGCCAGCAGTCCCGGGACAGGGGATGGGGGACTTTACAATGAGCAGTTCTTC | CASSPGTGDGGLYNEQFF
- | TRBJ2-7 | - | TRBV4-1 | TGCGCCAGCAGCCAAGAGTTGGCAGGGGGGTCCTACGAGCAGTACTTC | CASSQELAGGSYEQYF
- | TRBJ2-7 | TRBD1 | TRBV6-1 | TGTGCCAGCAGTGGACAGGGATTCACCTACGAGCAGTACTTC | CASSGQGFTYEQYF
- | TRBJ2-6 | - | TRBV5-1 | TGCGCCAGCAGCTTGGCCGGGGCCTCTGGGGCCAACGTCCTGACTTTC | CASSLAGASGANVLTF
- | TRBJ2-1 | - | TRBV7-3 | TGTGCCAGCAGCTCGCGTTCAGGGTTGAGGCATGAGCAGTTCTTC | CASSSRSGLRHEQFF
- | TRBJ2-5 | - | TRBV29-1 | TGCAGCGTTGCGCCGGGGCAAGAGACCCAGTACTTC | CSVAPGQETQYF
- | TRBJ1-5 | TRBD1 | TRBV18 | TGTGCCAGCTCGTCCGGGACAGGCAATCAGCCCCAGCATTTT | CASSSGTGNQPQHF
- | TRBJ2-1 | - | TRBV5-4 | TGTGCCAGCAGCTCGAAAGCGGGTGAGCAGTTCTTC | CASSSKAGEQFF
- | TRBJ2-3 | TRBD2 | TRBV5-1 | TGCGCCAGCAGCTTGTCGGTGGGGGGCCGACTAGCGGGAGTGACGGAAGATACGCAGTATTTT | CASSLSVGGRLAGVTEDTQYF
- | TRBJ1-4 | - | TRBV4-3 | TGCGCCAGCAGCCAAGTCTTGGGGGGCAATGAAAAACTGTTTTTT | CASSQVLGGNEKLFF
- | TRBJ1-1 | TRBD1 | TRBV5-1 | TGCGCCAGCAGCGCGGGACAGAGGAACACTGAAGCTTTCTTT | CASSAGQRNTEAFF
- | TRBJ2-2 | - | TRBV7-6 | TGTGCCAGCAGCCCCCTCCCTCGCGGGGAGCTGTTTTTT | CASSPLPRGELFF
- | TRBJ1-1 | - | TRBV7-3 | TGTGCCAGCAGCTTACTTCGGGAAACTGAAGCTTTCTTT | CASSLLRETEAFF